Described below is a single T cell receptor beta chain sequence and its context. The trim removed 0 bases at V and 10 bases at J, leaving 8 bases unmatched. The CDR3 sequence is 16 residues long. Per the germline V gene, CDR1 is MNHEY and CDR2 is SVGAGI. In the original analysis: Amplification with reference gene primers provided the estimates of nucleated cell counts. The repertoire was sequenced with immunoSEQ multiplex PCR; TCRdb's copy has only in-frame clones and lacks some. Clone size and the V and J calls come from that table; the DNA yielded D and trimming. The sample lists about 60,000 clones, 60% to 85% occurring once. The sample belongs to a study of blood T cell repertoires in COVID-19. Looking at the study overall: Both acute and convalescent COVID-19 samples were obtained from the United States, Italy and Spain. In each case, the material was cDNA or gDNA derived from T cells, B-cell-depleted T cells, or PBMCs.

This receptor was taken from an elderly woman with acute or convalescent COVID-19. The chain combines TRBV6-5 with TRBJ1-6; the match to TRBD1 covers 8 bases. The source material was peripheral blood. The CDR3 spells CASSYSLDRVYSPLHF. DNA for the CDR3: TGTGCCAGCAGTTACTCCCTGGACAGGGTATACTCACCCCTCCACTTT.